A selection of T cell receptor beta chains follows, all from one sample in a study of blood T cell repertoires in COVID-19. The repertoire was sequenced with immunoSEQ multiplex PCR; TCRdb's copy has only in-frame clones and lacks some. The sample lists about 140,000 clones, roughly 85% occurring once. Sequencing input: PBMCs or T cells enriched from blood (not recorded which). These receptors all stem from a man in his forties or fifties who had recovered from COVID-19. Each CDR3 is given with its conserved first and last residue. A D gene is named only where the DNA matches it firmly. Clone size is given for some rows only: seen once, a few or many times, or a class if the clone is expanded.

size: NA; J: TRBJ2-2; V: TRBV3-1/TRBV3-2; length: 13; D: NA; DNA: TGTGCCAGCAGCCACCTCGAGGCCGGGGAGCTGTTTTTT; CDR3: CASSHLEAGELFF
size: NA; J: TRBJ1-3; V: TRBV13; length: 15; D: NA; DNA: TGTGCCAGCAGCTTAGGACGGGACTCTGGAAACACCATATATTTT; CDR3: CASSLGRDSGNTIYF
size: NA; J: TRBJ2-7; V: TRBV7-6; length: 16; D: TRBD2; DNA: TGTGCCAGCAGCATTACCGGGACTAGCGGCCTCTACGAGCAGTACTTC; CDR3: CASSITGTSGLYEQYF
size: NA; J: TRBJ2-7; V: TRBV28; length: 15; D: NA; DNA: TGTGCCAGCAGTACCTCCGGGACACCTCCCTACGAGCAGTACTTC; CDR3: CASSTSGTPPYEQYF
size: NA; J: TRBJ1-6; V: TRBV5-8; length: 10; D: NA; DNA: TGTGCCAGCGCCGGTTCACCCCTCCACTTT; CDR3: CASAGSPLHF
size: NA; J: TRBJ1-6; V: TRBV7-9; length: 16; D: TRBD1; DNA: TGTGCCAGCAGCTTAGCGCAGGGGGCGAAAAATTCACCCCTCCACTTT; CDR3: CASSLAQGAKNSPLHF
size: NA; J: TRBJ2-7; V: TRBV5-4; length: 15; D: TRBD2; DNA: TGTGCCAGCAGCCTGGGAGGGGCGGGAGCGGGAGAGCAGTACTTC; CDR3: CASSLGGAGAGEQYF
size: NA; J: TRBJ2-7; V: TRBV7-9; length: 17; D: TRBD2; DNA: TGTGCCAGCAGTCCCGCTCGGGGGGGGACTTCCAGCTACGAGCAGTACTTC; CDR3: CASSPARGGTSSYEQYF
size: NA; J: TRBJ1-5; V: TRBV30; length: 16; D: NA; DNA: TGTGCCTGGAGTGTACCTCCCGGGGGAGGCAATCAGCCCCAGCATTTT; CDR3: CAWSVPPGGGNQPQHF
size: NA; J: TRBJ2-1; V: TRBV3-1/TRBV3-2; length: 16; D: NA; DNA: TGTGCCAGCAGCCAGTTCACAGGGTACGCCTACAATGAGCAGTTCTTC; CDR3: CASSQFTGYAYNEQFF
size: once; J: TRBJ1-1; V: TRBV6-5; length: 16; D: NA; DNA: TGTGCCAGCAGTTACTCGACAAAGTACGTGAACACTGAAGCTTTCTTT; CDR3: CASSYSTKYVNTEAFF
size: NA; J: TRBJ2-1; V: TRBV28; length: 19; D: TRBD2; DNA: TGTGCCAGCAGTCTACACACTAGGGGGACCGGGACTAGAGGCAATGAGCAGTTCTTC; CDR3: CASSLHTRGTGTRGNEQFF
size: NA; J: TRBJ1-5; V: TRBV7-9; length: 14; D: NA; DNA: TGTGCCAGCAGCTCTCAGGGTGTTCTTCAGCCCCAGCATTTT; CDR3: CASSSQGVLQPQHF
size: NA; J: TRBJ1-1; V: TRBV2; length: 14; D: TRBD1; DNA: TGTGCCAGCAGCCCGGACAGGGGAGTAACTGAAGCTTTCTTT; CDR3: CASSPDRGVTEAFF
size: NA; J: TRBJ2-1; V: TRBV6-2/TRBV6-3; length: 17; D: TRBD2; DNA: TGTGCCAGCAGTAAATCCCTAGCGGGGGGCTCCTACAATGAGCAGTTCTTC; CDR3: CASSKSLAGGSYNEQFF
size: few; J: TRBJ1-5; V: TRBV5-1; length: 14; D: NA; DNA: TGCGGGAGATTCAAAGGAGCCCCCAATCAGCCCCAGCATTTT; CDR3: CGRFKGAPNQPQHF
size: NA; J: TRBJ1-5; V: TRBV18; length: 16; D: TRBD1; DNA: TGTGCCAGCTCCCTGAAACAGGGGAGTAACAATCAGCCCCAGCATTTT; CDR3: CASSLKQGSNNQPQHF
size: once; J: TRBJ2-2; V: TRBV21-1; length: 16; D: NA; DNA: TGTGCCAGCAGACGGACAGGGAGCACGAACACCGGGGAGCTGTTTTTT; CDR3: CASRRTGSTNTGELFF
size: NA; J: TRBJ2-6; V: TRBV7-6; length: 16; D: NA; DNA: TGTGCCAGCAGCTTACTCAGGGGCACTGGGGCCAACGTCCTGACTTTC; CDR3: CASSLLRGTGANVLTF
size: NA; J: TRBJ2-6; V: TRBV19; length: 17; D: TRBD2; DNA: TGTGCCAGTAGGGACGGACTAGCTGTCACTGGGGCCAACGTCCTGACTTTC; CDR3: CASRDGLAVTGANVLTF